The clone carrying this T cell receptor (beta chain) was recorded a few times. Its antigen remains unknown. Each donor gave one heparinised blood draw averaging about 120 mL. Cell sorting via CD45RO/CCR7/CD25/CD127/CD95/CD27 was performed to obtain CD4+ naive, central memory, regulatory and stem cell-like memory cells. Germline lookup yields CDR1 SGHVS and CDR2 FNYEAQ. The V and J ends lost 4 bases and 10 bases, in that order; junction bases with no gene match: 8. The CDR3 runs to 15 residues. The data stem from a study of beta chain features in type 1 diabetes. Expressed TCRB transcripts got sequenced, as all isolated RNA was reverse transcribed. Some clones are missing from TCRdb's copy, which holds only in-frame ones; the method was immunoSEQ multiplex PCR. The sample consists of hundreds of thousands of clones, roughly a sixth of them appearing once. Overall study results and limits: Type 1 diabetes patients had TCRB CDR3s that were shorter (moderately but significantly so) in all four CD4+ subsets. In the patient group, naive, central memory and Treg TCRB repertoires seemed more alike than in the healthy donor group.

The chain couples TRBV7-6 to TRBJ1-6, with 9 nucleotides matching TRBD1. Sequencing was performed on naive CD4+ T cells from blood. This TCR came from a man between 18 and 29 years old in good health. The CDR3 is CASSSQGQGGSPLHF. CDR3 coding DNA: TGTGCCAGCAGCTCCCAGGGACAGGGAGGCTCACCCCTCCACTTT.